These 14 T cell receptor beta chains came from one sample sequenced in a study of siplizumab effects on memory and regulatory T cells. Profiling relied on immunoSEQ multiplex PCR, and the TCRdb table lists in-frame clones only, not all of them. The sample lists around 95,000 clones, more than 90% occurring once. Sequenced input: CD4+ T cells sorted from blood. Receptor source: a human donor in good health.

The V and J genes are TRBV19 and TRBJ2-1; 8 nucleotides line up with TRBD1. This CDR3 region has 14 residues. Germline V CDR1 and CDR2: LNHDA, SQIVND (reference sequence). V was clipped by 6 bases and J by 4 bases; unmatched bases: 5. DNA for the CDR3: TGTGCCAGTAGCCACGGACAGGGATACAATGAGCAGTTCTTC. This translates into CASSHGQGYNEQFF.

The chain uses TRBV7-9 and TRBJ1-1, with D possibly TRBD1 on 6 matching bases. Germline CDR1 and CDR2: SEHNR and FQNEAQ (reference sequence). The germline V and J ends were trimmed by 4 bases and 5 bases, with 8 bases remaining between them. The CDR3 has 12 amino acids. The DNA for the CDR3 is TGTGCCAGCAGCTACAGGGAGACTGAAGCTTTCTTT. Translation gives CASSYRETEAFF.

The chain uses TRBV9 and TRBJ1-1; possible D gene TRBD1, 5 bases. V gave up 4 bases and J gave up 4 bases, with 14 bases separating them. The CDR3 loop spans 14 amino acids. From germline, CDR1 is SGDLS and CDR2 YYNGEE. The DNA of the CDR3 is TGTGCCAGCAGCCCTCACCGGGGGGGCACTGAAGCTTTCTTT. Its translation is CASSPHRGGTEAFF.

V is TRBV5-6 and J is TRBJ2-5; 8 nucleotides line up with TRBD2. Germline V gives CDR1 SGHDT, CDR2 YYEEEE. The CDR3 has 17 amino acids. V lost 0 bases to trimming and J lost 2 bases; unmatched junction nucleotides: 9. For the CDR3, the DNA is TGTGCCAGCAGCTTGGGGCTTGGTCGCGGGGGGCAAGAGACCCAGTACTTC. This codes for CASSLGLGRGGQETQYF.

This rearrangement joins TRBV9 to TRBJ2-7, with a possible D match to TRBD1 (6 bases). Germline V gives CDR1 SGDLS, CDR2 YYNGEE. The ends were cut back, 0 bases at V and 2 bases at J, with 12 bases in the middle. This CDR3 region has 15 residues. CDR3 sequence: CASSVGGTQAYEQYF. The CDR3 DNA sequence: TGTGCCAGCAGCGTAGGTGGGACACAGGCCTACGAGCAGTACTTC. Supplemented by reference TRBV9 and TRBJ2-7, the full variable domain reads DSGVTQTPKHLITATGQRVTLRCSPRSGDLSVYWYQQSLDQGLQFLIQYYNGEERAKGNILERFSAQQFPDLHSELNLSSLELGDSALYFCASSVGGTQAYEQYFGPGTRLTVT.

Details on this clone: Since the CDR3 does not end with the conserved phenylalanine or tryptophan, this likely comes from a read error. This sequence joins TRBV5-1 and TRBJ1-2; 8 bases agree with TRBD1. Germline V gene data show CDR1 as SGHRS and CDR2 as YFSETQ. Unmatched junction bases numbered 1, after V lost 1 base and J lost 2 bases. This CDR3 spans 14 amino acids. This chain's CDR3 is CASSLPGGNYGYTS. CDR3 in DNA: TGCGCCAGCAGCTTGCCAGGGGGCAACTATGGCTACACCTCC.

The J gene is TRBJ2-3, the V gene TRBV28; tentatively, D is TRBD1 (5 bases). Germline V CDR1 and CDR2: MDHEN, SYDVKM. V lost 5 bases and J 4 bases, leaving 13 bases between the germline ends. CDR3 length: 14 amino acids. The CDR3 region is CASSRSRGSDTQYF. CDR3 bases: TGTGCCAGCAGTCGCTCTAGGGGCTCAGATACGCAGTATTTT.

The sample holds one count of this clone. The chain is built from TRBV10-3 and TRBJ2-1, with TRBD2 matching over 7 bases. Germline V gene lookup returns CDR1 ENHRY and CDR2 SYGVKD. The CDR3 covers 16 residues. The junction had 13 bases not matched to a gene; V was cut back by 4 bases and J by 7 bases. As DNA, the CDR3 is TGTGCCATCAGTGTGGCCGGGACTAACGGTCGGAATGAGCAGTTCTTC. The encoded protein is CAISVAGTNGRNEQFF.

The CDR3 loop reads CASSLRLAGVGDTQYF. In nucleotides, the CDR3 is TGTGCCAGCAGCTTAAGGCTAGCGGGGGTCGGGGATACGCAGTATTTT. The rearrangement uses TRBV7-2 and TRBJ2-3; 10 nucleotides agree with TRBD2. In germline, CDR1 is SGHTA, CDR2 FQGNSA. The CDR3 has 16 amino acids. The trim removed 2 bases at V and 6 bases at J, leaving 8 bases unmatched.

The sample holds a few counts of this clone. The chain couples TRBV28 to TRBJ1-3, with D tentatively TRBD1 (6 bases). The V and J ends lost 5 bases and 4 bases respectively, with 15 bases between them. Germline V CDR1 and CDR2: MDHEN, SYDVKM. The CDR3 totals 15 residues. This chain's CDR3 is CASSAQGLQGNTIYF. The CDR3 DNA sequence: TGTGCCAGCAGTGCCCAGGGGTTACAAGGAAACACCATATATTTT.

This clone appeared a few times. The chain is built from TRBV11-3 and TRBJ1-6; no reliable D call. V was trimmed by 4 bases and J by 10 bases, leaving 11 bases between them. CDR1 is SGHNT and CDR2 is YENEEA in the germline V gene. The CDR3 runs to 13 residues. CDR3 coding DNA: TGTGCCAGCAGCTCAGCGGAGGGCTCACCCCTCCACTTT. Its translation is CASSSAEGSPLHF.

The CDR3 loop reads CASRREVGGTEAFF. The CDR3, as DNA: TGTGCCAGCAGAAGGGAGGTGGGGGGCACTGAAGCTTTCTTT. This chain uses TRBV6-5 with TRBJ1-1, with D tentatively TRBD1 (5 bases). The CDR3 has 14 amino acids. Between the trimmed V and J ends, which lost 6 bases and 4 bases, there was a span of 15 bases. The germline CDR1 and CDR2 sequences are MNHEY and SVGAGI.

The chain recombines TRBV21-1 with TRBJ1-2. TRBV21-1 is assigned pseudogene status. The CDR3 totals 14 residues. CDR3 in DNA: TGTGCCAGCAGCAAGATGGGTCTGAAAAATGGCTACACCTTC. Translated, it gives CASSKMGLKNGYTF.

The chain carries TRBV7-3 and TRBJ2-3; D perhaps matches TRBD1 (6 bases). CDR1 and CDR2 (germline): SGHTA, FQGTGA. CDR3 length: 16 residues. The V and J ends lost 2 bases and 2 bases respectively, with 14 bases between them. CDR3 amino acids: CASSLGGQGITDTQYF. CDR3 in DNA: TGTGCCAGCAGCTTAGGGGGCCAGGGGATCACAGATACGCAGTATTTT. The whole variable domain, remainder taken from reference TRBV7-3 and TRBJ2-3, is GAGVSQTPSNKVTEKGKYVELRCDPISGHTALYWYRQSLGQGPEFLIYFQGTGAADDSGLPNDRFFAVRPEGSVSTLKIQRTERGDSAVYLCASSLGGQGITDTQYFGPGTRLTVL.